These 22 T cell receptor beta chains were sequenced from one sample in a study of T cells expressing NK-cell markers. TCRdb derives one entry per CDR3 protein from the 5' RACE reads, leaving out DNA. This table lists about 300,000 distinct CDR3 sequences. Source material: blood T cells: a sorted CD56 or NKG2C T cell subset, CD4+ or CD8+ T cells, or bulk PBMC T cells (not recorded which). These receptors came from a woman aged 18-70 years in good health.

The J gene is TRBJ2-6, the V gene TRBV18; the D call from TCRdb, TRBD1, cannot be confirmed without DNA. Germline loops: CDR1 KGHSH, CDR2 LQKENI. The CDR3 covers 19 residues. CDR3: CASSPLPVTGNSGANVLTF.

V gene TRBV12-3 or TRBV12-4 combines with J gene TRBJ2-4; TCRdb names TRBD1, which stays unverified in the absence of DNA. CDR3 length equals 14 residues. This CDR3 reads CASTRTGGGNIQYF.

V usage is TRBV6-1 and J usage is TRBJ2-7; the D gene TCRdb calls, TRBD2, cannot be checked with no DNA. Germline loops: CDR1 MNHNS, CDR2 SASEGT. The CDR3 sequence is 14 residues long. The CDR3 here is CASSPPGGLYEQYF.

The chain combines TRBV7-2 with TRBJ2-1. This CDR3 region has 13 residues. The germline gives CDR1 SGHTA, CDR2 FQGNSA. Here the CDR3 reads CASSSDSYNEQFF.

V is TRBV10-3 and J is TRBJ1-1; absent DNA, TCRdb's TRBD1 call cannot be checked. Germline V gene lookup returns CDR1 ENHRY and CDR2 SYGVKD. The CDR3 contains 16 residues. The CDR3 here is CAISAGTGGSDTEAFF.

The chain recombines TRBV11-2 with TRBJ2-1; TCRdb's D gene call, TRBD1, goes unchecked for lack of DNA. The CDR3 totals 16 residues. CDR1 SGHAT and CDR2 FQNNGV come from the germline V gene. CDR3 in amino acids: CASTSRDGSTYNEQFF.

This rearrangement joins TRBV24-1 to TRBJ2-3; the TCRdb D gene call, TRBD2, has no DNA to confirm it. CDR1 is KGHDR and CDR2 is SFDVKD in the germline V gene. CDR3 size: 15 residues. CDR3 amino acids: CATSEPEGPADTQYF.

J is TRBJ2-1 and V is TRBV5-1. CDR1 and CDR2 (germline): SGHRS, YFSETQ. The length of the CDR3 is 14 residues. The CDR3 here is CASSPTDSYNEQFF.

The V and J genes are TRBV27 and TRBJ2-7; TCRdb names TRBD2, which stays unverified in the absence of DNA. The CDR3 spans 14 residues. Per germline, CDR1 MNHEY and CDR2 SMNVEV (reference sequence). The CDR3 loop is CASSRGTQGYEQYF.

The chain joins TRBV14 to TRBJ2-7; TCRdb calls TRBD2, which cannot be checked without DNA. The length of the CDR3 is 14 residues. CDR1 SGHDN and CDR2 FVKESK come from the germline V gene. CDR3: CASSQGLGYDEQYF.

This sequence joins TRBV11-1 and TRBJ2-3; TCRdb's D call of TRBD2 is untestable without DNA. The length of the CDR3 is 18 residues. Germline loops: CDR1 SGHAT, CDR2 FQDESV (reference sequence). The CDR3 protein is CASSTRTTSGGLRDTQYF.

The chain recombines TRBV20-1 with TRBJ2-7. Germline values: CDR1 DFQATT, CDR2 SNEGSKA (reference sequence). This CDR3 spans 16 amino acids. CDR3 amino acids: CSARAIGKSLSYEQYF.

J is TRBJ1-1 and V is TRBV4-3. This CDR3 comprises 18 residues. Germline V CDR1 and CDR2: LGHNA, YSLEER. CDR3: CASSLSPATGMTRTEAFF.

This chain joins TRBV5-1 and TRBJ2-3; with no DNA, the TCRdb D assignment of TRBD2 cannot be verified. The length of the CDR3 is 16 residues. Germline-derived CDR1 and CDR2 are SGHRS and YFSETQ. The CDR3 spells CASSLIWTSGTDTQYF. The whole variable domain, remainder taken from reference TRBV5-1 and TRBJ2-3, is KAGVTQTPRYLIKTRGQQVTLSCSPISGHRSVSWYQQTPGQGLQFLFEYFSETQRNKGNFPGRFSGRQFSNSRSEMNVSTLELGDSALYLCASSLIWTSGTDTQYFGPGTRLTVL.

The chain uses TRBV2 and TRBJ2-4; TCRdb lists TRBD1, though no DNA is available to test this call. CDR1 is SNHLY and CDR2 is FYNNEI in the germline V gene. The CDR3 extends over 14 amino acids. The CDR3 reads CASTPGLAKNIQYF. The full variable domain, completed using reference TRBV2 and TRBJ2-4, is EPEVTQTPSHQVTQMGQEVILRCVPISNHLYFYWYRQILGQKVEFLVSFYNNEISEKSEIFDDQFSVERPDGSNFTLKIRSTKLEDSAMYFCASTPGLAKNIQYFGAGTRLSVL.

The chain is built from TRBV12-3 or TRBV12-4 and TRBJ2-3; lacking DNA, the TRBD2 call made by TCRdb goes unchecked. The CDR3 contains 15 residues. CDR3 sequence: CASTWTSGVTDTQYF.

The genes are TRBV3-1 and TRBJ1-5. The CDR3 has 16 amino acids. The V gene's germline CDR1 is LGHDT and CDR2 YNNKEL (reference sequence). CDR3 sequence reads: CASSQGNSLREQPQHF.

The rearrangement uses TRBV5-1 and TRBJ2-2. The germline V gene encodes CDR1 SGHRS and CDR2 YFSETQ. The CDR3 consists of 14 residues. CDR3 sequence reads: CASSWGLQLGELFF.

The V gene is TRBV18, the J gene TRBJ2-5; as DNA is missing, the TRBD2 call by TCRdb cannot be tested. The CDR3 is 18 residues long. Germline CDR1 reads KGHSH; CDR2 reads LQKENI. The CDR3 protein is CASSRGLAGPLFQETQYF.

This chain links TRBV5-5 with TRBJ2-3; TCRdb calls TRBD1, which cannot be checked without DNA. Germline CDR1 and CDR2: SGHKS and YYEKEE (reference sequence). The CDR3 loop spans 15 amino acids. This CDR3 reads CASSRDAGVSDTQYF.

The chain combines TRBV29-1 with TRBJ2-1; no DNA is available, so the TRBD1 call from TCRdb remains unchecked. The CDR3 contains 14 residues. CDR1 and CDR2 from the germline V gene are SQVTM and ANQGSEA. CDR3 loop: CSVVGQGNYNEQFF.

The CDR3 reads CASSWTGSEQYF. The gene calls are TRBV7-2 and TRBJ2-7; no DNA is available, so the TRBD1 call from TCRdb remains unchecked. Germline loops: CDR1 SGHTA, CDR2 FQGNSA. CDR3 length: 12 amino acids.